Only a few counts were recorded for the clone carrying this T cell receptor (beta chain). Here immunoSEQ multiplex PCR was the method, and the copy in TCRdb shows in-frame clones only, minus some. Altogether roughly 280,000 clones are present, around 86% being singletons, with the ten largest covering 0.9% to 1.1%. Trimming pared 2 bases from V and 0 bases from J, leaving 8 bases between. The CDR3 spans 15 residues. Per germline, CDR1 ENHRY and CDR2 SYGVKD. This entry comes from a study of cytomegalovirus exposure and HLA in healthy donors. The clonotype comes from a woman aged 18-30 years in good health and CMV-seronegative. The rearrangement uses TRBV10-3 and TRBJ1-3; D is undetermined. Sequencing was carried out using PBMCs. The DNA for the CDR3 is TGTGCCATCAGTGAGACGGAGTTCTCTGGAAACACCATATATTTT. Translated, it gives CAISETEFSGNTIYF.